The clone carrying this T cell receptor (beta chain) was detected a few times. What it binds is not known. These data belong to a study of immune heterogeneity within non-small cell lung tumors. Notes on the study in general: Multiple tumor sites within a patient showed recurrence of identical dominant CDR3 beta clonotypes; site-unique high-frequency clones were present as well. Local clonality of T cells correlated moderately yet significantly with local tumor mutational burden (R 0.3 to 0.4).

TCRs were amplified from about 560 ng gDNA of bulk tumor per sample. Every primary tumor yielded several biopsies, spaced far apart, that were taken during surgery. Patients underwent curative surgery for non-small cell lung cancer (untreated and newly diagnosed). Curative-intent surgery was being performed on the donors, who were patients newly diagnosed with non-small cell lung cancer. V was clipped by 10 bases and J by 5 bases, with 13 bases between them. The CDR3 totals 11 residues. CDR3 of TCR beta was amplified by multiplex PCR that used 32 V and 13 J primers. TCRdb re-derived calls from the multiplex PCR reads in MiXCR, one entry per CDR3 protein. The data hold 9,500 to 13,000 distinct CDR3 sequences, with under 35% observed a single time.

The TCR originated in a woman between 50 and 59 years old with non-small cell lung cancer. This chain uses TRBV5-7 with TRBJ2-7, with D unclear. TRBV5-7 is labeled an ORF, and its function is uncertain. The sequenced sample consisted of lung tumor tissue. CDR3 in DNA: TGTGCCGGCCCCGCAGGCCACGAGCAGTACTTC. It is translated as CAGPAGHEQYF.